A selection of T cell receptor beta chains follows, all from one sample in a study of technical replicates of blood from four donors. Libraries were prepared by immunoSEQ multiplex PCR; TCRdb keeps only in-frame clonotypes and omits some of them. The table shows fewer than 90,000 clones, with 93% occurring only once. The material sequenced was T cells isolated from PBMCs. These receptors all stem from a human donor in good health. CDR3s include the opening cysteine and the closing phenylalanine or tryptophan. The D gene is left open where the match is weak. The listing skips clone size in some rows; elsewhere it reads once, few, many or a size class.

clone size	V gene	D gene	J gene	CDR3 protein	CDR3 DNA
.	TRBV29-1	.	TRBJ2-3	CSVAKTPYSDTQYF	TGCAGCGTTGCAAAGACACCTTACTCAGATACGCAGTATTTT
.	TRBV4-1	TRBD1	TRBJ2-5	CASSQPGTGGQETQYF	TGCGCCAGCAGCCAACCGGGGACAGGGGGCCAAGAGACCCAGTACTTC
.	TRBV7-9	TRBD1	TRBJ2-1	CATSGTEYNEQFF	TGTGCCACCTCTGGGACAGAATACAATGAGCAGTTCTTC
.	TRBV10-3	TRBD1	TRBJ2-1	CAIGVTGTGENEQFF	TGTGCCATCGGAGTAACCGGGACAGGGGAGAATGAGCAGTTCTTC
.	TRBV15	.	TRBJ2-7	CATSRDRDTSYEQYF	TGTGCCACCAGCAGAGATCGAGACACATCCTACGAGCAGTACTTC
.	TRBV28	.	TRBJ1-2	CASSRAGIYGYTF	TGTGCCAGCAGTCGAGCCGGTATCTATGGCTACACCTTC
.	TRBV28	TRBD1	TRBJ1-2	CASTPGGIGYTF	TGTGCCAGCACCCCAGGGGGCATTGGCTACACCTTC
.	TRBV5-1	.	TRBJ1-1	CASSLGQIMNTEAFF	TGCGCCAGCAGCTTGGGACAGATCATGAACACTGAAGCTTTCTTT
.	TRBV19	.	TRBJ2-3	CASSMGLTPSTDTQYF	TGTGCCAGTAGTATGGGACTGACACCGAGCACAGATACGCAGTATTTT
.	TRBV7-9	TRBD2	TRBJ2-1	CASSFIAGGGYNEQFF	TGTGCCAGCAGCTTTATAGCGGGAGGCGGATACAATGAGCAGTTCTTC
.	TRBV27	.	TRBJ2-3	CATLSGYTDTQYF	TGTGCGACCCTCAGCGGTTACACAGATACGCAGTATTTT
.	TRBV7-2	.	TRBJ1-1	CASSPTGNTEAFF	TGTGCCAGCAGCCCCACTGGGAACACTGAAGCTTTCTTT
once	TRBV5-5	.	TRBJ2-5	CASSDPGGWGETQYF	TGTGCCAGCAGCGACCCAGGAGGGTGGGGGGAGACCCAGTACTTC
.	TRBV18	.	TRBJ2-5	CASSPEQETQYF	TGTGCCAGCTCGCCCGAGCAAGAGACCCAGTACTTC
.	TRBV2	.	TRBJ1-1	CASQIMSRDTEAFF	TGTGCCAGCCAAATCATGTCCCGGGACACTGAAGCTTTCTTT
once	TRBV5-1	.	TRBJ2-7	CASSFGEFVPYEQYF	TGCGCCAGCAGCTTCGGGGAGTTCGTTCCCTACGAGCAGTACTTC
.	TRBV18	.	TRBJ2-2	CASSPPRGENTGELFF	TGTGCCAGCTCACCACCCAGGGGGGAGAACACCGGGGAGCTGTTTTTT
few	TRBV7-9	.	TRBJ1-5	CASSLGFDTNQPQHF	TGTGCCAGCAGCTTAGGCTTTGACACTAATCAGCCCCAGCATTTT
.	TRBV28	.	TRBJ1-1	CASRPSERTLEAFF	TGTGCCAGCCGGCCGAGCGAACGAACACTTGAAGCTTTCTTT
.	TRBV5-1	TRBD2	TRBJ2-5	CASSFFSGGQETQYF	TGCGCCAGCAGCTTCTTTAGCGGGGGCCAAGAGACCCAGTACTTC
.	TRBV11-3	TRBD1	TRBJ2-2	CASSSKYRGDTGELFF	TGTGCCAGCAGCTCAAAATACAGGGGAGACACCGGGGAGCTGTTTTTT
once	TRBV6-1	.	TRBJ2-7	CASSELGHYEQYF	TGTGCCAGCAGTGAGTTAGGACACTACGAGCAGTACTTC
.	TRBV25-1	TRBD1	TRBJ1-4	CASRQGPQGGEKLFF	TGTGCCAGCCGACAGGGACCTCAAGGAGGTGAAAAACTGTTTTTT
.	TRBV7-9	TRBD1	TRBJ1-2	CASSLTGGDGYTF	TGTGCCAGCAGCTTGACAGGGGGCGATGGCTACACCTTC
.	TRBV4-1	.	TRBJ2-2	CASSQAGQVSSNTGELFF	TGCGCCAGCAGCCAAGCGGGTCAAGTTTCTTCGAACACCGGGGAGCTGTTTTTT
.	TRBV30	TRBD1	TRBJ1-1	CALYDRGPEAFF	TGTGCCTTGTATGACAGGGGGCCTGAAGCTTTCTTT
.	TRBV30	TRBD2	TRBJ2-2	CAWSDAAGGLNTGELFF	TGTGCCTGGAGTGACGCAGCGGGGGGGCTTAACACCGGGGAGCTGTTTTTT
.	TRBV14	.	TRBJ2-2	CASSQAGGVRAGELFF	TGTGCCAGCAGCCAAGCGGGGGGCGTTCGGGCCGGGGAGCTGTTTTTT
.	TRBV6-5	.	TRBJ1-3	CASSYSAQNSGNTIYF	TGTGCCAGCAGTTACTCGGCCCAAAACTCTGGAAACACCATATATTTT
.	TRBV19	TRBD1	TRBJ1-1	CATRDRGRDLPEAFF	TGTGCCACCCGGGACAGGGGGCGCGATCTTCCAGAAGCTTTCTTT
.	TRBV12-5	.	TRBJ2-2	CASGHGANTGELFF	TGTGCTAGTGGCCACGGAGCAAACACCGGGGAGCTGTTTTTT
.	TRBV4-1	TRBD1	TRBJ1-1	CASSQDRGRMNTEAFF	TGCGCCAGCAGCCAGGACAGGGGGAGGATGAACACTGAAGCTTTCTTT
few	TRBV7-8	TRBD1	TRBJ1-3	CASSSDRGSTGNTIYF	TGTGCCAGCAGCTCGGACAGGGGGAGTACTGGAAACACCATATATTTT
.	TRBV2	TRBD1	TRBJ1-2	CASSAVQGGYGYTF	TGTGCCAGCAGTGCCGTGCAGGGGGGCTATGGCTACACCTTC
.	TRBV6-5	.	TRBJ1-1	CASSTQGVLNTEAFF	TGTGCCAGCAGTACACAGGGCGTCCTCAACACTGAAGCTTTCTTT
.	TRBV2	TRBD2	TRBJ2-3	CASKITSGRKNTDTQYF	TGTGCCAGCAAAATAACGAGCGGGAGGAAGAACACAGATACGCAGTATTTT
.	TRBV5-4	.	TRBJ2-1	CASSLYTGTYNEQFF	TGTGCCAGCAGCTTATATACCGGGACTTACAATGAGCAGTTCTTC
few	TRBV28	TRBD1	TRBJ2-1	CATQGPGQYNEQFF	TGTGCCACCCAGGGTCCGGGACAGTACAATGAGCAGTTCTTC
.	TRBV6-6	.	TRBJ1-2	CASSVTTSYTF	TGTGCCAGCAGCGTAACTACGTCCTACACCTTC
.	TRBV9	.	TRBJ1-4	CASSARGGVGEKLFF	TGTGCCAGCAGCGCCAGAGGGGGGGTAGGAGAAAAACTGTTTTTT
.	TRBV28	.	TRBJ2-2	CASSLGANGELFF	TGTGCCAGCAGTTTAGGGGCAAACGGGGAGCTGTTTTTT
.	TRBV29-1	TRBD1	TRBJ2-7	CSVASPGQGSYEQYF	TGCAGCGTTGCTTCCCCGGGACAGGGTTCCTACGAGCAGTACTTC
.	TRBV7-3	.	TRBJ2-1	CASSPHSGSNSYNEQFF	TGTGCCAGCAGCCCCCACAGCGGGTCAAATTCCTACAATGAGCAGTTCTTC
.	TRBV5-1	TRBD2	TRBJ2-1	CASSLWTSGAYNEQFF	TGCGCCAGCAGCTTGTGGACTAGCGGGGCATACAATGAGCAGTTCTTC
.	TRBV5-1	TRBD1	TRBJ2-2	CASSGQAVSTGELFF	TGCGCCAGCAGCGGACAGGCGGTTAGCACCGGGGAGCTGTTTTTT
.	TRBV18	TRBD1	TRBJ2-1	CASSLRTGGAYNEQFF	TGTGCCAGCTCACTTAGGACAGGGGGCGCCTACAATGAGCAGTTCTTC
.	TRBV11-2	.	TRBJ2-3	CASSLLSQGHPDTQYF	TGTGCCAGCAGCTTATTATCCCAGGGCCACCCGGATACGCAGTATTTT
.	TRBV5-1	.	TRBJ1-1	CASSLQPNTEAFF	TGCGCCAGCAGCTTACAGCCGAACACTGAAGCTTTCTTT
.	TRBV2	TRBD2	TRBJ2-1	CASSGGRASYNEQFF	TGTGCCAGCAGTGGTGGGAGGGCCTCCTACAATGAGCAGTTCTTC
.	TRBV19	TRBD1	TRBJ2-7	CASSILGQGAYEQYF	TGTGCCAGTAGTATCTTGGGACAGGGTGCCTACGAGCAGTACTTC
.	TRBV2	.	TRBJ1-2	CASSESRVMYGYTF	TGTGCCAGCAGTGAATCCCGGGTGATGTATGGCTACACCTTC
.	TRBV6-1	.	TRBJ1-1	CASSGSGGGHTEAFF	TGTGCCAGCAGTGGTTCCGGGGGGGGCCACACTGAAGCTTTCTTT
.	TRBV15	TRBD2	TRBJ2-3	CATSIPGLDPYF	TGTGCCACCAGCATCCCGGGACTAGATCCGTATTTT